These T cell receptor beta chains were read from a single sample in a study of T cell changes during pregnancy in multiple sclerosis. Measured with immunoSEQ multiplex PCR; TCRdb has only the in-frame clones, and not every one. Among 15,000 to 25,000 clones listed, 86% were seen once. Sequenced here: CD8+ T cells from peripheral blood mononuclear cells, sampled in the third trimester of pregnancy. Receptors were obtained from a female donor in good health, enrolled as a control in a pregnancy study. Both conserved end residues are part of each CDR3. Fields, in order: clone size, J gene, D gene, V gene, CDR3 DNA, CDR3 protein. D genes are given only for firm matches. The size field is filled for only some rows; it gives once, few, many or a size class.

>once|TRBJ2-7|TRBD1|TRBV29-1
TGCAGCGTTGGGGACAGGGAATACTCCTACGAGCAGTACTTC
CSVGDREYSYEQYF
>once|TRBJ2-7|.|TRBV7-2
TGTGCCAGCAGCTGGCCGGGACACATCTACGAGCAGTACTTC
CASSWPGHIYEQYF
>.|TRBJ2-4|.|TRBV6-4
TGTGCCAGCAGTGACTCGGCGGAGGGCATTCAGTACTTC
CASSDSAEGIQYF
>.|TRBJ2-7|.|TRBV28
TGTGCCAGCAGGCCAGGAGGGGACCCCTACGAGCAGTACTTC
CASRPGGDPYEQYF
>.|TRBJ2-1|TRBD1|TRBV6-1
TGTGCCAGCAGTGTGAACAGGGGTCGGTCCTACAATGAGCAGTTCTTC
CASSVNRGRSYNEQFF
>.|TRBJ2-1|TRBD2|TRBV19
TGTGCCAGTAGTATGCGGGGGGGAATGTGGAATGAGCAGTTCTTC
CASSMRGGMWNEQFF
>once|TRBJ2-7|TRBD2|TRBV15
TGTGCCACCGGCAGCGGGGGAAAGGGCGAGCAGTACTTC
CATGSGGKGEQYF
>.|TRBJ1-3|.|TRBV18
TGTGCCAGCTCAACTGGACCGAAGACAGTCCCTCCTGGAAACACCATATATTTT
CASSTGPKTVPPGNTIYF
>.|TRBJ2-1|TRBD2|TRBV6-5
TGTGCCAGCAGCCCTATAGCGGGGGGCTACAATGAGCAGTTCTTC
CASSPIAGGYNEQFF
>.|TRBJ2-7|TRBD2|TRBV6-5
TGTGCCAGCAGCTCACTGGCGGGAGACGAGCAGTACTTC
CASSSLAGDEQYF
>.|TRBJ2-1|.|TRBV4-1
TGCGCCAGCAGCCAAAGAGGGGGGGACGAACAGTTCTTC
CASSQRGGDEQFF
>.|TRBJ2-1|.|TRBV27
TGTGCCAGCAGTTTGGTCAGGGGCCACGGGAATGAGCAGTTCTTC
CASSLVRGHGNEQFF
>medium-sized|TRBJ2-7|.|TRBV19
TGTGCCAGTAGTCGCCTGAGGAACCTTAGGAGCGAGCAGTACTTC
CASSRLRNLRSEQYF
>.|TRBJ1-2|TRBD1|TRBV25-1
TGTGCCAGCAGTGTCCCTTATGGACAGGGGGAATTTAATGGCTACACCTTC
CASSVPYGQGEFNGYTF
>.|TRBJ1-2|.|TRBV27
TGTGCCAGCAGTGCCACAGGGAAACCTTCTAACTATGGCTACACCTTC
CASSATGKPSNYGYTF
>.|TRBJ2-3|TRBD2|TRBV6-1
TGTGCCAGCAGTTTAGCGGGGTCGGGCACAGATACGCAGTATTTT
CASSLAGSGTDTQYF
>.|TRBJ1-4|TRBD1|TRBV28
TGTGCCAGCAGTTTAGGGACAGACGCAACTAATGAAAAACTGTTTTTT
CASSLGTDATNEKLFF
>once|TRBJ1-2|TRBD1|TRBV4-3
TGCGCCAGCAGCCAAGCCTGGCGGACAGGGGTTGCCTATGGCTACACCTTC
CASSQAWRTGVAYGYTF
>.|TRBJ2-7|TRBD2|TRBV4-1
TGCGCCAGCAGCCAAGACGGGGGGGGTCCCCACTACGAGCAGTACTTC
CASSQDGGGPHYEQYF
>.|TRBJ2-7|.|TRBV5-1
TGCGCCAGCAGCTTGGGGTCAGGGGCCTACGAGCAGTACTTC
CASSLGSGAYEQYF
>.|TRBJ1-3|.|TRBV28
TGTGCCAGCAACACGGGAGGGGGTGCTGGAAACACCATATATTTT
CASNTGGGAGNTIYF
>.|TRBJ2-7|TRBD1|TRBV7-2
TGTGCCAGCAGCCGTGGACAGGGGACTTCCTACGAGCAGTACTTC
CASSRGQGTSYEQYF
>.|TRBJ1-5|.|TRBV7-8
TGTGCCAGCAGCTTAGATTCGGTCTATAGCAATCAGCCCCAGCATTTT
CASSLDSVYSNQPQHF
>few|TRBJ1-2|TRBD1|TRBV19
TGTGCCAGTAGTATCGTCCCCGGGACAGTTTATGGCTACACCTTC
CASSIVPGTVYGYTF
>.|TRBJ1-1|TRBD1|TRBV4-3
TGCGCCAGCAGCCAAAAGATGACAGGGTATATGAACACTGAAGCTTTCTTT
CASSQKMTGYMNTEAFF
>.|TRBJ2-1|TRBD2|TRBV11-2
TGTGCCAGCAGCTCGTGGACTAGCGGGGCCCATAACTACAATGAGCAGTTCTTC
CASSSWTSGAHNYNEQFF
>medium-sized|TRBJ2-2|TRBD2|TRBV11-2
TGTGCCAGCAGCTTACTCAGCGGGGGGGCCGGGGAGCTGTTTTTT
CASSLLSGGAGELFF
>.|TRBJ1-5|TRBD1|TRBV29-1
TGCAGCGCAAGACAGGGCGGGAATCAGCCCCAGCATTTT
CSARQGGNQPQHF
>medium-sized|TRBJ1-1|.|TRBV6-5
TGTGCCAGCAGTTACTCTACGGGACAGAACACTGAAGCTTTCTTT
CASSYSTGQNTEAFF
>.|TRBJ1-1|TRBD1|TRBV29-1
TGCACCTGTACAGGGGACACTGAAGCTTTCTTT
CTCTGDTEAFF
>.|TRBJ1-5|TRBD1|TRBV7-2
TGTGCCAGCAGCTTGAGGCCCCAGGGGGCAGATCAGCCCCAGCATTTT
CASSLRPQGADQPQHF
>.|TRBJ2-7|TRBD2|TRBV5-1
TGCGCCAGCAGCTTTTCGGGACTAGCGATCTACGAGCAGTACTTC
CASSFSGLAIYEQYF
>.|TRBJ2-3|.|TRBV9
TGTGCCAGCAGCGTAGTAGAGGGTATCACAGATACGCAGTATTTT
CASSVVEGITDTQYF
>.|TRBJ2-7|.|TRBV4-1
TGCGCCAGCAGCCAAGATGGCAGGGCCCTCGAGCAGTACTTC
CASSQDGRALEQYF
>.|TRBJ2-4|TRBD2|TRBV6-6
TGTGCCGGGGGAGGGGCGTCCAATGGGGACATTCAGTACTTC
CAGGGASNGDIQYF
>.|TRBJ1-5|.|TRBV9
TGTGCCAGCAGCGGCGACGGGAATCAGCCCCAGCATTTT
CASSGDGNQPQHF
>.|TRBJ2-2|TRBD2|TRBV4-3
TGCGCCAGCAGCCAAGATGAAGGACTAGCGAACACCGGGGAGCTGTTTTTT
CASSQDEGLANTGELFF
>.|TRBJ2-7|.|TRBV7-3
TGTGCCAGCAGCGCCCTCGGGACTTCATACGACGAGCAGTACTTC
CASSALGTSYDEQYF
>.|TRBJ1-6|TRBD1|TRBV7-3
TGTGCCAGCAGCTTAAAGGGGGCCGGCTATAATTCACCCCTCCACTTT
CASSLKGAGYNSPLHF
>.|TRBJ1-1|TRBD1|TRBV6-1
TGTGCCAGCAGTGAAGAGTTGGGACAGGGTGTCGTTGATTTCTTT
CASSEELGQGVVDFF
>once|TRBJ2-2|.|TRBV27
TGTGCCAGCAGTTTGACAGCCGAAGGGAACACCGGGGAGCTGTTTTTT
CASSLTAEGNTGELFF
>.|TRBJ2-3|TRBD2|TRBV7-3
TGTGCCAGCAGCCTTAGCGGGGGCCCCACAGATACGCAGTATTTT
CASSLSGGPTDTQYF
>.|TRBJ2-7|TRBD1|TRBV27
TGTGCCAGCAGTTTGGACAGGGGGTTCAACGAGCAGTACTTC
CASSLDRGFNEQYF
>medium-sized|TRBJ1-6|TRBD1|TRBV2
TGTGCCAGCAGTGAATCCCGGGACAGGGGCCATTCACCCCTCCACTTT
CASSESRDRGHSPLHF
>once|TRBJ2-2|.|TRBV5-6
TGTGCCAGCAGCCCTGACATAGACGCGAACACCGGGGAGCTGTTTTTT
CASSPDIDANTGELFF